One sample yielded the 14 T cell receptor beta chains listed below, sequenced in a study of T cells after yellow fever vaccination. TCRdb independently ran MiXCR on the 5' RACE reads; one entry per CDR3 protein. The repertoire has 300,000 or so distinct CDR3 sequences, approximately 4% of them found once; the top ten carry 20% to 30%. The sequencing here drew on PBMCs, taken 5 days after the yellow fever booster vaccination. Every receptor here comes from a man younger than 30 who received the YFV17D yellow fever vaccine.

At least ten counts were recorded for this clonotype. The chain couples TRBV5-1 to TRBJ2-5; either TRBD1 or TRBD2 may supply D (6 bases each). Germline V gene sequence: CDR1 SGHRS, CDR2 YFSETQ. Trimming cost V 4 bases and J 5 bases, with 18 bases left between them. This CDR3 comprises 15 residues. The CDR3 region is CASSTSGGRGETQYF. CDR3 DNA sequence: TGCGCCAGCAGCACCTCCGGGGGCCGAGGGGAGACCCAGTACTTC. Combining the CDR3 with reference TRBV5-1 and TRBJ2-5 gives the whole variable domain KAGVTQTPRYLIKTRGQQVTLSCSPISGHRSVSWYQQTPGQGLQFLFEYFSETQRNKGNFPGRFSGRQFSNSRSEMNVSTLELGDSALYLCASSTSGGRGETQYFGPGTRLLVL.

This clonotype was seen a few times. The rearrangement uses TRBV7-2 and TRBJ2-1, with TRBD2 matching over 12 bases. The trim removed 2 bases at V and 8 bases at J, leaving 7 bases unmatched. The CDR3 has 16 residues. Germline CDR1 reads SGHTA; CDR2 reads FQGNSA. The CDR3 sequence is CASSLSASGGAYEQFF. The CDR3 nucleotides read TGTGCCAGCAGCTTATCCGCTAGCGGGGGGGCCTATGAGCAGTTCTTC.

The J gene is TRBJ1-1, the V gene TRBV4-3, with TRBD1 as a possible D gene (6 bases). CDR3 length: 13 residues. Germline V lookup: CDR1 LGHNA, CDR2 YSLEER. V lost 3 bases, J lost 7 bases, and 12 bases lay in between. This CDR3 reads CASSQGGRVEAFF. CDR3 nucleotide sequence: TGCGCCAGCAGCCAGGGGGGGCGCGTTGAAGCTTTCTTT.

This clonotype has a count of ten or more. The chain couples TRBV15 to TRBJ1-4, with no clear D. Between the trimmed V and J ends, which lost 2 bases and 5 bases, there was a span of 3 bases. There are 12 residues in the CDR3. Germline V gene lookup returns CDR1 LNHNV and CDR2 YYDKDF (reference sequence). The CDR3 DNA reads TGTGCCACCAGCAGACTGAATGAAAAACTGTTTTTT. The encoded protein is CATSRLNEKLFF.

This clonotype was observed at least ten times. This chain uses TRBV2 with TRBJ1-1; D gene uncertain. The CDR3 length is 14 residues. With 7 bases removed from V and 2 bases from J, the gap between germline ends came to 14 bases. Germline loops: CDR1 SNHLY, CDR2 FYNNEI. The CDR3 DNA reads TGTGCCAGCAATAGAGTAGGAGGAAACACTGAAGCTTTCTTT. This gives the protein CASNRVGGNTEAFF.

The chain joins TRBV12-3 or TRBV12-4 to TRBJ1-3; D gene unclear. The CDR3 has 12 residues. The V end was cut by 6 bases, the J end by 4 bases, with 7 bases between. The CDR3 here is CASRGYGNTIYF. The CDR3 DNA sequence: TGTGCCAGCAGGGGGTACGGAAACACCATATATTTT.

There are many counts of this clonotype. This sequence joins TRBV6-5 and TRBJ2-3; TRBD1 agrees at 7 bases. The CDR3 loop spans 14 amino acids. Germline CDR1 reads MNHEY; CDR2 reads SVGAGI. The trim removed 5 bases at V and 2 bases at J, leaving 4 bases unmatched. CDR3 nucleotides: TGTGCCAGCAGTCGGGACAGAGCCACAGATACGCAGTATTTT. This sequence encodes CASSRDRATDTQYF.

V and J are TRBV7-9 and TRBJ1-4; D is ambiguous. The CDR3 runs 15 residues. Germline-derived CDR1 and CDR2 are SEHNR and FQNEAQ (reference sequence). Trimming took 0 bases from V and 14 from J, leaving 19 bases between them. The CDR3 region has the DNA TGTGCCAGCAGCTTAGCGCTTGACGGCGGCTTAGGTCTGTTTTTT. Translating it yields CASSLALDGGLGLFF.

This clonotype was picked up a small number of times. The V and J genes are TRBV18 and TRBJ2-3; 8 nucleotides agree with TRBD1. The CDR3 is made up of 15 amino acids. Germline lookup yields CDR1 KGHSH and CDR2 LQKENI. J gave up 0 bases and V 5 bases, and 4 bases lay outside the gene matches. The CDR3 nucleotides read TGTGCCAGCTCAGACAGGGGCCCGAGCACAGATACGCAGTATTTT. Its translation is CASSDRGPSTDTQYF.

There are a few counts of this clonotype. CDR3 amino acids: CASSFGGSELFF. The CDR3 nucleotides are TGTGCCAGCAGCTTTGGAGGATCGGAGCTGTTTTTT. The V and J genes are TRBV5-6 and TRBJ2-2; TRBD2 might be the D (5 bases). The CDR3 is 12 residues long. The germline V and J ends were trimmed by 2 bases and 10 bases, with 9 bases remaining between them. Germline loops: CDR1 SGHDT, CDR2 YYEEEE.

This clonotype was found a few times. The gene calls are TRBV28 and TRBJ2-7; 7 bases map to TRBD1. With 5 bases clipped from V and 2 bases from J, the junction kept 3 bases outside the gene matches. CDR3 length equals 13 residues. Germline V gene data show CDR1 as MDHEN and CDR2 as SYDVKM. In nucleotides, the CDR3 is TGTGCCAGCAGTATCGGACAGGCCTACGAGCAGTACGTC. Its translation is CASSIGQAYEQYV.

The chain links TRBV7-2 to TRBJ2-7; 10 bases match TRBD2. Germline CDR1 reads SGHTA; CDR2 reads FQGNSA. Losses at the gene ends were 6 bases for V and 6 bases for J; bases not matched to a gene: 8. The length of the CDR3 is 14 residues. CDR3 coding DNA: TGTGCCAGCAGTCCAAGCGGGGGGGCCCCCGAGCAGTACTTC. Translation gives CASSPSGGAPEQYF.

The chain joins TRBV4-1 to TRBJ2-6; perhaps D is TRBD1 or TRBD2 (5 bases each). From germline, CDR1 is MGHRA and CDR2 YSYEKL. V was trimmed by 0 bases and J by 4 bases, leaving 25 bases between them. The CDR3 contains 21 residues. The CDR3 DNA follows: TGCGCCAGCAGCCAAGATCGGGGAAGGGGACCGGGGACCTCAGGGGCCAACGTCCTGACTTTC. Amino acids: CASSQDRGRGPGTSGANVLTF.

There are many counts of this clonotype. The rearrangement links TRBV4-2 to TRBJ1-4; TRBD1 agrees at 12 bases. The CDR3 is 19 residues long. Germline-derived CDR1 and CDR2 are LGHNA and YNFKEQ. J was trimmed by 3 bases and V by 4 bases; bases with no gene match: 12. The CDR3 loop is CASSLRNPGTGGANEKLFF. The CDR3 DNA sequence: TGTGCCAGCAGCCTGCGAAACCCCGGGACAGGGGGCGCTAATGAAAAACTGTTTTTT.